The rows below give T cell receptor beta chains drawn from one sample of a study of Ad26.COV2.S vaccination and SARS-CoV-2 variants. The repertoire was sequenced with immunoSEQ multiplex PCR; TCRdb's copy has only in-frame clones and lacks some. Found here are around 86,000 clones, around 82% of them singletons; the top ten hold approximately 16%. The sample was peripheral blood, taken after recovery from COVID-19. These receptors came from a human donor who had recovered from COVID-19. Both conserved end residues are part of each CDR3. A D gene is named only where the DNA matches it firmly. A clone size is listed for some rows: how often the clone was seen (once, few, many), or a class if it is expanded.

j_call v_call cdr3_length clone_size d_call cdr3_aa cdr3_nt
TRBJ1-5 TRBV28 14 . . CASSTYVGGPPQHF TGTGCCAGCAGTACCTATGTAGGGGGTCCGCCCCAGCATTTT
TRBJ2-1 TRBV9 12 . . CASSVDPNEQFF TGTGCCAGCAGCGTAGACCCCAATGAGCAGTTCTTC
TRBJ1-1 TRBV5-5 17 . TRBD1 CASSLEAGGLVNTEAFF TGTGCCAGCAGCTTGGAGGCAGGGGGCTTGGTGAACACTGAAGCTTTCTTT
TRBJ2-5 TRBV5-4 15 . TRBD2 CASSLSTSGTETQYF TGTGCCAGCAGCTTATCGACTAGCGGGACCGAGACCCAGTACTTC
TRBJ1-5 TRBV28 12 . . CASSLDNQPQHF TGTGCCAGCAGTTTAGATAATCAGCCCCAGCATTTT
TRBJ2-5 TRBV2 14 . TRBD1 CASSRQGARETQYF TGTGCCAGCAGTCGACAGGGGGCGAGGGAGACCCAGTACTTC
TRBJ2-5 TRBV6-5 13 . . CASKTVHQETQYF TGTGCCAGCAAGACAGTACACCAAGAGACCCAGTACTTC
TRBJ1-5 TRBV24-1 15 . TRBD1 CATRVGQGNQQPQHF TGTGCCACCAGGGTTGGACAGGGCAACCAACAGCCCCAGCATTTT
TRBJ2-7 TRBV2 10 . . CASSKFEQYF TGTGCCAGCAGTAAATTCGAGCAGTACTTC
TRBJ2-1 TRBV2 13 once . CASRTSAYNEQFF TGTGCCAGCAGGACCAGTGCCTACAATGAGCAGTTCTTC
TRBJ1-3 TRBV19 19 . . CASSLTRVAASSSGNTIYF TGTGCCAGTAGTTTAACCCGGGTTGCCGCCTCGTCTTCTGGAAACACCATATATTTT
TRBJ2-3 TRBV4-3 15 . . CASSQGDAGPDTQYF TGCGCCAGCAGCCAAGGGGATGCCGGCCCAGATACGCAGTATTTT
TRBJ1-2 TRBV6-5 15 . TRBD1 CASRGTGGAGYGYTF TGTGCCAGCAGGGGAACAGGGGGCGCAGGATATGGCTACACCTTC
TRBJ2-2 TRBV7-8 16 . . CASSLSGTTNTGELFF TGTGCCAGCAGCTTGTCCGGGACAACGAACACCGGGGAGCTGTTTTTT
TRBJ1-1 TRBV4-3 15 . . CASSQDPGLNTEAFF TGCGCCAGCAGCCAAGATCCGGGGCTAAACACTGAAGCTTTCTTT
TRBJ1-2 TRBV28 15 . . CASSPGRNSNYGYTF TGTGCCAGCAGTCCCGGACGGAATTCTAACTATGGCTACACCTTC
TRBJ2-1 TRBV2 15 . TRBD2 CASSEARASGRAGVF TGTGCCAGCAGTGAAGCGAGGGCTAGCGGGAGGGCCGGGGTCTTC
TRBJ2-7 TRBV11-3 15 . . CASSLAGTISYEQYF TGTGCCAGCAGCTTAGCAGGGACGATCTCCTACGAGCAGTACTTC
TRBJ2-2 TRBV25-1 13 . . CARPGGNTGELFF TGTGCCCGCCCCGGGGGGAACACCGGGGAGCTGTTTTTT
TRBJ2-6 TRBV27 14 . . CAINRVRGANVLTF TGTGCCATTAATCGGGTTAGAGGGGCCAACGTCCTGACTTTC
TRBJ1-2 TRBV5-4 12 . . CASSLRRGGYTF TGTGCCAGCAGCTTGAGGCGCGGTGGCTACACCTTC
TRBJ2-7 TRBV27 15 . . CASSFARPSSYEQYF TGTGCCAGCAGTTTCGCACGGCCGAGCTCCTACGAGCAGTACTTC
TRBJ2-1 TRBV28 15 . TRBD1 CASTHDRGQDNEQFF TGTGCCAGCACACACGACAGGGGTCAAGACAATGAGCAGTTCTTC
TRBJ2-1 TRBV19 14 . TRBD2 CASSISGLAGVWFF TGTGCCAGTAGTATCTCCGGACTAGCGGGGGTGTGGTTCTTC
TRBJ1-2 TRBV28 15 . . CASSLRGRRLNGYTF TGTGCCAGCAGTTTAAGGGGTCGCAGGCTAAATGGCTACACCTTC
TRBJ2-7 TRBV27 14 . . CASSFGGGAYEQYF TGTGCCAGCAGTTTTGGTGGCGGGGCCTACGAGCAGTACTTC
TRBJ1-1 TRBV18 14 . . CASSPDSLNTEAFF TGTGCCAGCTCACCAGACAGCCTGAACACTGAAGCTTTCTTT
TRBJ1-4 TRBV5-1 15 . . CASKGRTSTNEKLFF TGCGCCAGCAAGGGGAGGACGTCAACTAATGAAAAACTGTTTTTT
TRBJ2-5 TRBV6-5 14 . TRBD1 CASRVGTGGGPQYF TGTGCCAGCAGAGTTGGGACAGGGGGGGGTCCCCAGTACTTC
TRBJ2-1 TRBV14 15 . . CASSQDESSYNEQFF TGTGCCAGCAGCCAAGATGAAAGCTCCTACAATGAGCAGTTCTTC
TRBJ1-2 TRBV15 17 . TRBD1 CATSDRQGNPVSYGYTF TGTGCCACCAGCGATCGACAGGGTAATCCCGTTAGCTATGGCTACACCTTC
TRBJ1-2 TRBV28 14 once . CASTPHEGGRGYTF TGTGCCAGCACCCCTCACGAGGGGGGGCGTGGCTACACCTTC
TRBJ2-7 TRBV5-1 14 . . CASSLAGMGYEQYF TGCGCCAGCAGCTTGGCGGGGATGGGCTACGAGCAGTACTTC
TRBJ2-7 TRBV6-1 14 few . CASSEDGSLYEQYF TGTGCCAGCAGTGAAGATGGCAGCCTCTACGAGCAGTACTTC
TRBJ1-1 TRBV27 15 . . CASSPGPLGNTEAFF TGTGCCAGCAGCCCGGGTCCTTTAGGGAACACTGAAGCTTTCTTT
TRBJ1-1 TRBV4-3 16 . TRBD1 CASSPGTGELGTEAFF TGCGCCAGCAGCCCCGGGACAGGGGAGTTGGGCACTGAAGCTTTCTTT
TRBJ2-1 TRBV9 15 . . CASSDGRVNYNEQFF TGTGCCAGCAGCGACGGGAGAGTTAACTACAATGAGCAGTTCTTC
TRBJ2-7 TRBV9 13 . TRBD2 CASASGSSYEQYF TGTGCCAGCGCTAGCGGGAGCTCCTACGAGCAGTACTTC
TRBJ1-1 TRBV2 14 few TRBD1 CASSPRGRNTEAFF TGTGCCAGCAGCCCCAGGGGGAGAAACACTGAAGCTTTCTTT
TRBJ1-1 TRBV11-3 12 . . CASSPLGTEAFF TGTGCCAGCAGTCCACTCGGGACTGAAGCTTTCTTT
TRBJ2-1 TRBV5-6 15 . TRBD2 CASSSGLAGVVEQFF TGTGCCAGCAGCTCCGGACTAGCGGGAGTAGTAGAGCAGTTCTTC
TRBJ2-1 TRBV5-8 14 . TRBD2 CATGGGYSYNEQFF TGTGCCACCGGGGGGGGATACTCCTACAATGAGCAGTTCTTC
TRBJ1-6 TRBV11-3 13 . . CASSLTESSPLHF TGTGCCAGCAGCTTAACCGAAAGTTCACCCCTCCACTTT
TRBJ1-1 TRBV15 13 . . CATSRDQFAEAFF TGTGCCACCAGCAGAGATCAGTTCGCTGAAGCTTTCTTT
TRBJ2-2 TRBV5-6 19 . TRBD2 CASSLVFASGRVNTGELFF TGTGCCAGCAGCTTGGTCTTCGCTAGCGGGAGGGTAAATACCGGGGAGCTGTTTTTT
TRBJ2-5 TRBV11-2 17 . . CASSLVESYRIQETQYF TGTGCCAGCAGCTTAGTTGAGAGTTACAGGATCCAAGAGACCCAGTACTTC
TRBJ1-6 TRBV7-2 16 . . CASSLIYRRINSPLHF TGTGCCAGCAGCTTAATTTACAGACGGATTAATTCACCCCTCCACTTT
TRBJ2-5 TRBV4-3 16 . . CASSQDSGSGWETQYF TGCGCCAGCAGCCAAGATTCGGGATCCGGGTGGGAGACCCAGTACTTC
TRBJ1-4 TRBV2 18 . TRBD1 CASRIKTGIPATNEKLFF TGTGCCAGCAGAATAAAGACAGGGATACCTGCAACTAATGAAAAACTGTTTTTT
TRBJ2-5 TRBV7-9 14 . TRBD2 CASVSGRRKETQYF TGTGCCAGCGTTAGCGGGAGACGGAAAGAGACCCAGTACTTC
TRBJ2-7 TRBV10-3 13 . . CAISGRPPYEQYF TGTGCCATCAGCGGCAGGCCCCCCTACGAGCAGTACTTC
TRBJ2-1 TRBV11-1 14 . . CASSSSLSYNEQFF TGTGCCAGCAGCTCCAGTCTCTCCTACAATGAGCAGTTCTTC
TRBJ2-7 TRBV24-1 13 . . CATSLTGDYEQYF TGTGCCACCAGTCTCACAGGAGACTACGAGCAGTACTTC